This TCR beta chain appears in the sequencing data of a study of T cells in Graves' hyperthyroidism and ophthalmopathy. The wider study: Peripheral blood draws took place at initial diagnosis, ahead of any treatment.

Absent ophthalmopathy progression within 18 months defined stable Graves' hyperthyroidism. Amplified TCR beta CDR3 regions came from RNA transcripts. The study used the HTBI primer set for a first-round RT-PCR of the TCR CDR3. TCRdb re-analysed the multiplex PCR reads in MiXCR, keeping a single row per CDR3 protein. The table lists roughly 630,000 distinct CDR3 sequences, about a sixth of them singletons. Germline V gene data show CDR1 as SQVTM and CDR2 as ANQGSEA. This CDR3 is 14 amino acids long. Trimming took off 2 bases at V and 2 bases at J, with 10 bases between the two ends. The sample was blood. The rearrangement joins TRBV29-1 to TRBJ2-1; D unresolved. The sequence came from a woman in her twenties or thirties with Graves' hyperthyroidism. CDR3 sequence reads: CSVERPGAYNEQFF. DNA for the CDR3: TGCAGCGTTGAAAGGCCAGGAGCCTACAATGAGCAGTTCTTC.